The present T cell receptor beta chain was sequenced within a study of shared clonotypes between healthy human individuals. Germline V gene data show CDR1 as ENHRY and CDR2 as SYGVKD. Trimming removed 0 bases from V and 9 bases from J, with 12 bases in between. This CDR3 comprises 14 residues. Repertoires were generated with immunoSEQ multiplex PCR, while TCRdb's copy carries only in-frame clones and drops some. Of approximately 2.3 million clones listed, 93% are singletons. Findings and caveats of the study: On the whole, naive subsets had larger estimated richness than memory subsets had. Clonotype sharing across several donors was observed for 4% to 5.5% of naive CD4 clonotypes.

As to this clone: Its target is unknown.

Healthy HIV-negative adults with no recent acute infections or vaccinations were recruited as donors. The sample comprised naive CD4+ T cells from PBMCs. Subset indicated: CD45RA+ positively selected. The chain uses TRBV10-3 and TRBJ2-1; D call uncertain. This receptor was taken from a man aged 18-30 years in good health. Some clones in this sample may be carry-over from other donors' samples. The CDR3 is CAISESGSHSEQFF. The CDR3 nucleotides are TGTGCCATCAGTGAGTCCGGTAGCCACAGTGAGCAGTTCTTC.